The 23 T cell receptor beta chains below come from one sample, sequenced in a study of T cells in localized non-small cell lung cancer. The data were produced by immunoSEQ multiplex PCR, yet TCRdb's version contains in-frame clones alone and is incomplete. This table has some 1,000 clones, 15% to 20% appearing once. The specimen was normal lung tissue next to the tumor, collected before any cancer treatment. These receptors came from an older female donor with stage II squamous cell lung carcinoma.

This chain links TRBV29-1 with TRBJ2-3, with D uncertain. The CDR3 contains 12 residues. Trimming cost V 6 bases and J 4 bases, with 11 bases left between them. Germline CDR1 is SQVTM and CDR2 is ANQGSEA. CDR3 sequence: CSVRPPSDTQYF. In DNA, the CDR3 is TGCAGCGTCCGCCCCCCATCAGATACGCAGTATTTT.

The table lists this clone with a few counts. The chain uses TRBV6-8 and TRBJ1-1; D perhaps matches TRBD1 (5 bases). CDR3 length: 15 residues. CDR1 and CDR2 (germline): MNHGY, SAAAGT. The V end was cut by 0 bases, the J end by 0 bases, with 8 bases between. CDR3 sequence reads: CASSYSGVMNTEAFF. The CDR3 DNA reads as TGTGCCAGCAGTTACTCAGGGGTTATGAACACTGAAGCTTTCTTT.

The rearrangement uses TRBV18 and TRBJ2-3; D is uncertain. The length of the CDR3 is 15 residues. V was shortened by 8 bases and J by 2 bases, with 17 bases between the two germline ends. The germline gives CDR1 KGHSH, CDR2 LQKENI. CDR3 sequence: CASQATWQNTDTQYF. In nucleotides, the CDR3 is TGTGCCAGCCAAGCGACGTGGCAGAACACAGATACGCAGTATTTT.

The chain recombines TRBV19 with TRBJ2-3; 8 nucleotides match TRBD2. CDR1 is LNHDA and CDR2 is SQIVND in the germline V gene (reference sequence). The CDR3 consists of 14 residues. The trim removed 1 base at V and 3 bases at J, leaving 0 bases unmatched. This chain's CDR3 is CASSIAGGTDTQYF. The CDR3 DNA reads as TGTGCCAGTAGTATAGCGGGAGGGACAGATACGCAGTATTTT.

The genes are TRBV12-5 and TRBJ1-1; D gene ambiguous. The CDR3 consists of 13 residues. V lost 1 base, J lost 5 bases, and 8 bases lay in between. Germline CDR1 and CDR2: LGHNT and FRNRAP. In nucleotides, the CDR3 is TGTGCTAGTGGTTTGGACGGATGGACTGAAGCTTTCTTT. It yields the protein CASGLDGWTEAFF. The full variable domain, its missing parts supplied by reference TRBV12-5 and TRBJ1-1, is DARVTQTPRHKVTEMGQEVTMRCQPILGHNTVFWYRQTMMQGLELLAYFRNRAPLDDSGMPKDRFSAEMPDATLATLKIQPSEPRDSAVYFCASGLDGWTEAFFGQGTRLTVV.

CDR3 bases: TGTGCCGCCAAAGCCGGGACCTCCTCTGGAAACACCATATATTTT. Its protein product is CAAKAGTSSGNTIYF. The rearrangement links TRBV19 to TRBJ1-3; a weak D match, TRBD1 (5 bases). This CDR3 is built from 15 residues. Trimming took off 11 bases at V and 0 bases at J, with 17 bases between the two ends. Per the germline V gene, CDR1 is LNHDA and CDR2 is SQIVND (reference sequence).

CDR3 DNA sequence: TGTGCCAGTAGTAGGGGACAGTACGAGCAGTACTTC. Amino acids: CASSRGQYEQYF. The chain has TRBV19 and TRBJ2-7, with 7 bases lining up with TRBD1. Trimming took 4 bases from V and 4 from J; bases not matched to a gene: 1. This CDR3 is 12 amino acids long. Per germline, CDR1 LNHDA and CDR2 SQIVND (reference sequence).

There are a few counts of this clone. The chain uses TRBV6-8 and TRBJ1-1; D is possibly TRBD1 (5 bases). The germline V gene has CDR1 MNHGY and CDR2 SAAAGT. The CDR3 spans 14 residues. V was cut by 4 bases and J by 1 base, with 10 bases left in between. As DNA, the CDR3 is TGTGCCAGCAGTTTCCAGACAGAGAACACTGAAGCTTTCTTT. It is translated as CASSFQTENTEAFF.

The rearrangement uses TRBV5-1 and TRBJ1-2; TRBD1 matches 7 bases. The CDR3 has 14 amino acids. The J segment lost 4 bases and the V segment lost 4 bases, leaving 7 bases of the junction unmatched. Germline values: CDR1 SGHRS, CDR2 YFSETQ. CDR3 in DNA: TGCGCCAGCAGCCCCGGACAGGAGGTCTATGGCTACACCTTC. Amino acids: CASSPGQEVYGYTF.

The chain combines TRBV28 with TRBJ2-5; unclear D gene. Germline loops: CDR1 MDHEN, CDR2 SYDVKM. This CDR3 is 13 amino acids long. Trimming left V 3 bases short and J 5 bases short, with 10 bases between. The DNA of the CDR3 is TGTGCCAGCAGTTTTATGTGGGTGGAGACCCAGTACTTC. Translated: CASSFMWVETQYF.

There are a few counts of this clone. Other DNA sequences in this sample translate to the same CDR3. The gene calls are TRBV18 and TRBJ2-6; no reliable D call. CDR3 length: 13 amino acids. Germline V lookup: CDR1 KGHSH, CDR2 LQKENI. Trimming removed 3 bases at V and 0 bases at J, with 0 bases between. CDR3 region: CASSPSGANVLTF. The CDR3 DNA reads TGTGCCAGCTCACCCTCTGGGGCCAACGTCCTGACTTTC.

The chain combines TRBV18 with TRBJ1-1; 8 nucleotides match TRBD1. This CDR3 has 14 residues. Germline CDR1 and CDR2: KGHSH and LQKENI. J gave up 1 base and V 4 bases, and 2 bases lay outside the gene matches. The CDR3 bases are TGTGCCAGCTCACGGGGACAGGAGAACACTGAAGCTTTCTTT. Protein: CASSRGQENTEAFF.

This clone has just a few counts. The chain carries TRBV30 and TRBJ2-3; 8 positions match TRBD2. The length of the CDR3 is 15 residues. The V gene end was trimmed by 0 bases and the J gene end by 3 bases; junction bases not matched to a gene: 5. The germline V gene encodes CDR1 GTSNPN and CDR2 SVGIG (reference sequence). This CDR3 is CAWSVGSGETDTQYF. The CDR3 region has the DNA TGTGCCTGGAGTGTGGGTAGCGGGGAGACAGATACGCAGTATTTT.

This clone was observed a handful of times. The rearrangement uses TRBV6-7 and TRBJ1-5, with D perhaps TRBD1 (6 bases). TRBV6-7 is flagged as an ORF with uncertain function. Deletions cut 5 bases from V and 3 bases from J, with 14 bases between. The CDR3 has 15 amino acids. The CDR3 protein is CASSTPGGNNQPQHF. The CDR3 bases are TGTGCCAGCAGTACGCCGGGGGGCAACAATCAGCCCCAGCATTTT.

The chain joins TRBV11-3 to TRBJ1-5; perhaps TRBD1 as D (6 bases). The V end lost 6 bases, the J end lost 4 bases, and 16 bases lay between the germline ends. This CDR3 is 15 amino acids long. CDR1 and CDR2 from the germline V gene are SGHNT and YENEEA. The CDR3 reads CASSHPGGQNQPQHF. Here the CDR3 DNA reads TGTGCCAGCAGTCACCCCGGAGGACAGAATCAGCCCCAGCATTTT.

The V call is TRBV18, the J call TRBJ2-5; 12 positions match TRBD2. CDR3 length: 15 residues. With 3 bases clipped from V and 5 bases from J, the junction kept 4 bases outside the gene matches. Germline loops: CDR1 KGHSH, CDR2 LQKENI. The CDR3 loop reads CASSPTGTSGETQYF. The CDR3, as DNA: TGTGCCAGCTCACCGACAGGGACTAGCGGGGAGACCCAGTACTTC.

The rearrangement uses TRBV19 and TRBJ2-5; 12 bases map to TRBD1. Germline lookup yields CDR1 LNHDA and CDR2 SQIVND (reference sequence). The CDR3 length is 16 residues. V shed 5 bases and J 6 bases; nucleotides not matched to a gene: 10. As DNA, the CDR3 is TGTGCCAGTAGTCCCTCCGGGACAGGGGGCGGGAAGACCCAGTACTTC. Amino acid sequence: CASSPSGTGGGKTQYF.

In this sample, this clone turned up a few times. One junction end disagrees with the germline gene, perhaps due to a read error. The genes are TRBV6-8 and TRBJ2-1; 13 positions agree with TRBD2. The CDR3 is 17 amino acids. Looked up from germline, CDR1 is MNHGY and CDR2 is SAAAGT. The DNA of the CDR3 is TGTGCCAGCAGTGACTCGACTAGCGGGAGGAAGAACAATGAGCAGTTCTTC. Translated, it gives CASSDSTSGRKNNEQFF.

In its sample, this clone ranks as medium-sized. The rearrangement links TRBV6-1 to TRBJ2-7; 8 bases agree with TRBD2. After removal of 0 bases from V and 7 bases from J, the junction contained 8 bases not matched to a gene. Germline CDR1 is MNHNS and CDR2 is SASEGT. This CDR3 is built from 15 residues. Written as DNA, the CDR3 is TGTGCCAGCAGTGAAGCCTACGGGGGGGCCAATGAGCAGTACTTC. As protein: CASSEAYGGANEQYF.

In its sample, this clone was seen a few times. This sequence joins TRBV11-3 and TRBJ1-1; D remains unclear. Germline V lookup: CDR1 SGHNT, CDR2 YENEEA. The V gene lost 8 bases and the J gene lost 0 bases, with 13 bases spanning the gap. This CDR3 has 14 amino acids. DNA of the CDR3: TGTGCCAGCTCCTTGGAGGGCCTGAACACTGAAGCTTTCTTT. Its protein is CASSLEGLNTEAFF.

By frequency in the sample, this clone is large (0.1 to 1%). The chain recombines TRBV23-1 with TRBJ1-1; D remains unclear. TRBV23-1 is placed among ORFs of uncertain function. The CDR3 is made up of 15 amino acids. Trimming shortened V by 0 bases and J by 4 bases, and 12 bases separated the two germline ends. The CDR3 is CASSQSNCWGTEAFF. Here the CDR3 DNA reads TGCGCCAGCAGTCAATCGAACTGTTGGGGCACTGAAGCTTTCTTT.

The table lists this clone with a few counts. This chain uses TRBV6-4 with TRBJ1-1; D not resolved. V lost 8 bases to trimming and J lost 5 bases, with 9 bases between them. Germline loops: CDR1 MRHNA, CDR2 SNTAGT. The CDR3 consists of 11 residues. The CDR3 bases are TGTGCCAGCGGGCTGCTGACTGAAGCTTTCTTT. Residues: CASGLLTEAFF.

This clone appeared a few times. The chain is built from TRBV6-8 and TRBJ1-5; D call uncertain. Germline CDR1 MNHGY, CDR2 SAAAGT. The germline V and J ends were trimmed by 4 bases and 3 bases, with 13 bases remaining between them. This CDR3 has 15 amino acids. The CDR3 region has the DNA TGTGCCAGCAGTTCCCCCCGTCGCATCAATCAGCCCCAGCATTTT. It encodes CASSSPRRINQPQHF.